This T cell receptor (beta chain) is from a study of cytomegalovirus exposure and HLA in healthy donors. The study's findings and limits: Sequencing depth across donors, presence/absence analyses assumed, was roughly uniform. Among TCR beta chains of equal frequency, HLA-associated ones were more clonally expanded in a later analysis.

V dropped 10 bases and J dropped 8 bases, with 11 bases sitting between them. The CDR3 spans 10 residues. Concerning this clone itself: Its cognate antigen is unknown.

In the PCR, 60 Vbeta and 13 Jbeta primers were used. Sequenced by immunoSEQ multiplex PCR; TCRdb stores in-frame clones only, minus some. Its listing shows over 65,000 clones. The J gene is TRBJ1-1, the V gene TRBV6-7; TRBD1 might be the D (6 bases). TRBV6-7 has ORF status, its function being uncertain. Sample: PBMCs. The clonotype was recovered from a woman in her 30s in good health and CMV-seronegative. The CDR3 here is CATNREEAFF. CDR3 bases: TGTGCCACAAACAGGGAAGAAGCTTTCTTT.